This record covers a single T cell receptor beta chain. It was through 5'RACE template switching that TCR cDNA was made, with a universal primer site and UMIs added. A single record per CDR3 protein comes from TCRdb applying MiXCR to the 5' RACE reads. The table lists about 96,000 distinct CDR3 sequences, roughly 9% of them singletons. The sample is drawn from a study of T cells after yellow fever vaccination. Findings and limits, study-wide: The CD4 and CD8 compartments had a small share of their clonotypes in common.

The CDR3 spans 14 residues. With V trimmed by 0 bases and J by 2 bases, 1 base remained unmatched. Looked up from germline, CDR1 is SGDLS and CDR2 is YYNGEE. This chain connects TRBV9 to TRBJ2-7, with TRBD2 matching over 8 bases. The sequencing here drew on CD8+ T cells not binding an NS4B(214-222) dextramer, sorted from PBMCs, taken approximately 15 days after the first yellow fever vaccination. The TCR sequence derives from a man aged 18 to 29 who received the YFV17D yellow fever vaccine. The DNA for the CDR3 is TGTGCCAGCAGCGTAGACGGGGGGGCCTACGAGCAGTACTTC. It yields the protein CASSVDGGAYEQYF.